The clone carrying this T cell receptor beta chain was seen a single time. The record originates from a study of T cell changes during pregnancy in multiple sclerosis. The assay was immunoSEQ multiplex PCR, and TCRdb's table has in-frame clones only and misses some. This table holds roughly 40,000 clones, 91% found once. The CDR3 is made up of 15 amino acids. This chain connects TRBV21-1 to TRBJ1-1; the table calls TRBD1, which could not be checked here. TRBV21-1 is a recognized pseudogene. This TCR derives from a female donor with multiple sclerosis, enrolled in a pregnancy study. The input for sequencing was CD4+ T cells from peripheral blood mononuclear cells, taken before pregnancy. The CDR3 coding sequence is TGTGCCAGCAGCTGGGCAGGGGCCCGGAACACTGAAGCTTTCTTT. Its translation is CASSWAGARNTEAFF.